This TCR beta chain was recovered during a study of beta chain features in type 1 diabetes (dated by TCRdb to the late 2010s). Broadly, across the study: Mean age, gender distribution, total cell number and subset yield were not different between patients and healthy donors. The study compared the TCRB repertoires of sorted circulating CD4+ T cell subsets in recently diagnosed type 1 diabetes patients with those in matched healthy donors. Whereas all 30 or so donors provided naive and central memory subsets, regulatory and stem cell-like memory subsets were isolated from just 8 patients and roughly 8 healthy donors. A total of 85 million to 140 million sorted cells were examined across all samples, and a strong correlation was observed between cell number per subset and RNA yield. Points the paper makes about the study in general: Because cDNA was sequenced instead of genomic DNA, highly expressing activated cells could be over-represented, though the groups showed no difference in activation or CD3 levels. HLA sub-analyses involved small numbers of individuals, so any influence of HLA type on TCRB rearrangement remained unresolved. Naive, central memory and regulatory TCRB repertoires appeared more similar among patients than among healthy donors. PCR might favor shorter templates, but patient and control samples were amplified and corrected together, so any skew would affect both groups equally. In all four CD4+ subsets, TCRB CDR3 length was moderately but significantly shorter in type 1 diabetes patients. Patients with type 1 diabetes made fewer insertions and deleted more nucleotides at VDJ recombination sites, implying thymic rearrangement abnormalities.

All of the isolated RNA was reverse transcribed with the High Capacity cDNA Reverse Transcription Kit, so expressed TCRB transcripts were sequenced. Deep immunoSEQ sequencing was performed on naive, central memory and regulatory T cell samples, with an average of roughly 3.6 million total reads per sample. Sorted cells were lysed in RLT buffer and RNA was extracted with DNase-treated RNeasy Micro or Mini kits, depending on cell number. To prevent cross-contamination, each cell subset was processed individually, whereas patient and healthy donor samples were processed jointly. TCRB sequences were amplified from cDNA with the immunoSEQ multiplex PCR, producing 87-bp fragments spanning the CDR3 region. The amplicons were sequenced using the Illumina HiSeq platform. Concerning the study's data processing: PCR bias was corrected computationally using synthetic template baselines, and reads within Hamming distance 2 were collapsed, with unmergeable singletons discarded. Reads were aligned against IMGT to assign V, D and J genes, CDR3 length and insertions or deletions at six rearrangement sites. Within each subset, clonotype counts were normalized to sorted cell number, after which true diversity and Gini coefficients were computed with the tcR R package. The overlap coefficient, calculated on TCRB nucleotide sequences, was used to quantify repertoire sharing. As a proxy for the pre-selection repertoire, out-of-frame TCRB sequences from naive cells were analyzed. TCRdb mirrors the immuneACCESS table, restricted to in-frame sequences. Some clones are absent from its copies; in checked studies, under half trace to an unresolved V gene, and the reason for the others is unknown. The V and J calls and clone size come from that table; D and trimming were worked out from the DNA. Counted in this sample were around 360,000 clones; roughly 12% of them appeared once. 0.0095% to 0.013% of the sample lies in the top ten.

Reading from cysteine to phenylalanine, the CDR3 counts 15 amino acids. Just the 45-base CDR3 DNA is kept, in frame starting at base 1. V is cut back by 4 bases and J by 8 bases, with 12 bases in the junction unmatched. The germline V gene (reference sequence) supplies CDR1 SEHNR and CDR2 FQNEAQ. This clone was detected a few times. There is no known antigen for this receptor. Base qualities are missing; no much larger clone stands one base away. Each donor gave one peripheral blood draw, averaging roughly 120 mL, which was collected into heparinised tubes. A BD FACSAria II and a panel including CD45RO, CCR7, CD25, CD127, CD95 and CD27 were used to sort naive, central memory, regulatory and stem cell-like memory CD4+ T cells. A purity above 95% was achieved for all sorted populations. PBMCs were isolated right away by Lymphoprep density gradient centrifugation and were stained directly, without culture. Samples were stained and sorted in pairs, with one healthy donor and one patient per experiment, so that batch effects were minimized.

The rearranged segments are TRBV7-9 and TRBJ1-2; 8 bases in between match TRBD1. Sequenced sample: naive CD4+ T cells from blood. Interpreted using the paper, the cell subset or site label stands for: true naive CD4+ T cells. This TCR came from a woman aged 18-30 years with type 1 diabetes. CDR3 loop: CASSSQGALTWGYTF. In nucleotide form, the sequence is TGTGCCAGCAGCTCCCAGGGGGCCCTTACCTGGGGCTACACCTTC. The entire variable domain, with the stretches around the CDR3 drawn from the reference TRBV7-9 and TRBJ1-2 proteins, is DTGVSQNPRHKITKRGQNVTFRCDPISEHNRLYWYRQTLGQGPEFLTYFQNEAQLEKSRLLSDRFSAERPKGSFSTLEIQRTEQGDSAMYLCASSSQGALTWGYTFGSGTRLTVV.